This record concerns one T cell receptor beta chain sequence. Its specific antigen is unknown. No base qualities exist here, and no much larger clone lies one base off it. This specimen belongs to a study of blood T cell repertoires in COVID-19 (dated by TCRdb to 2018 to 2021). Notes on the research overall: Collaborator samples came from the United States, Italy and Spain and covered acute and convalescent phases of COVID-19. The prospective study material was composed of cDNA or gDNA derived from T cells, B-cell-depleted T cells, or PBMCs. Deeply sampled blood TCRbeta repertoires from subjects exposed to, actively infected with, or recovered from COVID-19 were included in the dataset. A freely available public database, intended as a resource for researchers studying the immune response to SARS-CoV-2, is where the repertoires were released. The samples were drawn from two sources: the first 160 participants of the ongoing ImmuneRACE study, and over 950 subjects contributed by 6 global collaborators. The sample metadata nearly always contained a de-identified subject ID, COVID-19 status, age in years and sex. Where HLA class I and class II types were available, the types were taken from metadata supplied by the sample provider, not from assay-based typing. General study outcomes and caveats: The amount of clinical and demographic metadata varied by source and participant and was provided uncurated.

The collaborating institutions used their own protocols to collect whole blood in K2EDTA tubes. Collaborator samples were shipped for TCRbeta analysis as frozen whole blood, isolated PBMCs, or DNA extracted from either sample type. The immunoSEQ Assay, a bias-controlled multiplex PCR, was used to amplify TCRbeta CDR3 regions from genomic DNA. As for the original processing: The number of nucleated cells in each sample was estimated by amplification of reference gene primers within the assay. Sequence reads were collapsed and filtered to measure the absolute abundance of every unique TCRbeta CDR3 rearrangement. Productive Simpson clonality was computed per sample as the square root of Simpson's diversity index over productive rearrangements. TCRdb took over this immuneACCESS table, retaining in-frame rearrangements with V and J assigned. Such tables are incomplete; in checked studies, under half of the missing clones stem from an unresolved V gene, and the remainder is unexplained. Clonal size and the V and J genes are those of that table, whereas D and trimming came from the DNA. The sample contains about 270,000 clones, around four fifths of them found a single time. In total, the top ten clones hold about 4% of the sample.

The sequence came from a woman aged 45-65 years with active or convalescent COVID-19. Material for sequencing was peripheral blood.

Read as DNA, the sequence is TGTGCCAGCTCACCTCGGGGTAGCGGGAGCACAGATACGCAGTATTTT. Translated, this is CASSPRGSGSTDTQYF. The V and J genes are TRBV18 and TRBJ2-3; TRBD2 agrees with 7 junctional bases. From V the trimming removes 3 bases and from J it removes 0 bases, while the gene matches leave 6 bases of the junction unaccounted for. Sequences KGHSH (CDR1) and LQKENI (CDR2) are obtained from the germline V gene. The CDR3 covers 16 residues, taking in both the cysteine and the phenylalanine. The entry retains the CDR3 DNA only, 48 bases that are in frame from base 1.